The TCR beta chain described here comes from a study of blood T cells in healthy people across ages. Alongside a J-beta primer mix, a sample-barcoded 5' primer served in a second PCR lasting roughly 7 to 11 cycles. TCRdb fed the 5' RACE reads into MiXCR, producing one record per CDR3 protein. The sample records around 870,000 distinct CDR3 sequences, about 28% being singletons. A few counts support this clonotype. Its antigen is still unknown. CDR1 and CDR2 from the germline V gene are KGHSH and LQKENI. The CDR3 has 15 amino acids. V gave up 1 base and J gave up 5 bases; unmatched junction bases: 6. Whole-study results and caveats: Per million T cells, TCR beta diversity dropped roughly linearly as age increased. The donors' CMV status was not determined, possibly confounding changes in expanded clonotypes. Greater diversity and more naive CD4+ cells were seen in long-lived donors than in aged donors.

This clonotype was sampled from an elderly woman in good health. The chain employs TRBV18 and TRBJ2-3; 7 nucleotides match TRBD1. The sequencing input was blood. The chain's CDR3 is CASSPRLNRGDTQYF. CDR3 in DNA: TGTGCCAGCTCACCACGCCTCAACAGGGGAGATACGCAGTATTTT.